This T cell receptor (beta chain) was captured in a study of Graves' ophthalmopathy and Graves' hyperthyroidism. CDR3 length: 13 amino acids. Germline V gene data show CDR1 as GTSNPN and CDR2 as SVGIG (reference sequence). Trimming took 0 bases from V and 3 from J, leaving 8 bases between them. Amplification targeted the TCR beta CDR3 regions, with RNA transcripts as the source material. First-round RT-PCR employed HTBI primers, with a second-round multiplex PCR after it. A single record per CDR3 protein comes from TCRdb applying MiXCR to the multiplex PCR reads. The table records 350,000 or so distinct CDR3 sequences, 17% of them present only once. Study outcomes and limitations: In separating ophthalmopathy from stable hyperthyroidism, a 13-signature model achieved nearly 90% sensitivity and nearly 84% specificity.

A remark on this clonotype: As yet, its antigen is unknown.

The clonotype comes from an adult man with Graves' ophthalmopathy. Sequencing used peripheral blood. V is TRBV30 and J is TRBJ2-5, with D unclear. CDR3 protein: CAWSVLSKETQYF. Written as DNA, the CDR3 is TGTGCCTGGAGTGTACTTAGCAAAGAGACCCAGTACTTC.